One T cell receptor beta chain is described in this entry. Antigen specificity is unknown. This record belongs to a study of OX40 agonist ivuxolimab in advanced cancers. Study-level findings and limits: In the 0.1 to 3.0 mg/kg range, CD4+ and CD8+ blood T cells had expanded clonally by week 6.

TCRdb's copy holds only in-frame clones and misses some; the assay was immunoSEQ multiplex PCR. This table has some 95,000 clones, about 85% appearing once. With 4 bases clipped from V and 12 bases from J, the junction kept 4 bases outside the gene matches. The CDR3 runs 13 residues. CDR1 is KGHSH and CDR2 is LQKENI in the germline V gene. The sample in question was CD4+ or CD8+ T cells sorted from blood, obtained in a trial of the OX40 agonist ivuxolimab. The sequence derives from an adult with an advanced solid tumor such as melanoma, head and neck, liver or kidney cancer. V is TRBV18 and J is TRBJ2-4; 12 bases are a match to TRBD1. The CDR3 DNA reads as TGTGCCAGCTCACTGGGACAGGGGGCTCCTCAGTACTTC. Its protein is CASSLGQGAPQYF.